What follows are 28 T cell receptor beta chains derived from one specimen sequenced in a study of blood T cell repertoires in COVID-19. Method: immunoSEQ multiplex PCR; TCRdb's copy keeps in-frame clones and lacks some. The table includes some 240,000 clones, approximately 84% detected once. Sequenced material: PBMCs or T cells enriched from blood (not recorded which). The receptor set was obtained from a woman in her forties or fifties who had been exposed to COVID-19.

The chain couples TRBV7-8 to TRBJ1-2; D is perhaps TRBD1 (6 bases). The CDR3 is 15 residues long. V was cut by 2 bases and J by 2 bases, with 12 bases left in between. Per germline, CDR1 SGHVS and CDR2 FQNEAQ. CDR3 sequence: CASSLNPQGNYGYTF. The CDR3 DNA follows: TGTGCCAGCAGCTTAAACCCCCAGGGGAACTATGGCTACACCTTC.

V gene TRBV11-2 combines with J gene TRBJ2-5; 7 nucleotides line up with TRBD1. V gave up 3 bases and J gave up 4 bases; unmatched junction bases: 8. CDR3 length equals 15 residues. Germline-derived CDR1 and CDR2 are SGHAT and FQNNGV. CDR3 protein: CASSFQGVGGETQYF. The CDR3 region has the DNA TGTGCCAGCAGCTTCCAGGGGGTAGGGGGAGAGACCCAGTACTTC.

V usage is TRBV19 and J usage is TRBJ1-6, with TRBD1 matching over 9 bases. The CDR3 has 13 residues. V was clipped by 5 bases and J by 12 bases; unmatched bases: 5. Germline loops: CDR1 LNHDA, CDR2 SQIVND (reference sequence). CDR3: CASSGTGGLPLHF. CDR3 nucleotides: TGTGCCAGTAGTGGAACAGGGGGCTTACCCCTCCACTTT.

The chain couples TRBV7-8 to TRBJ2-7; 9 bases line up with TRBD1. J gave up 4 bases and V 5 bases, and 9 bases lay outside the gene matches. The CDR3 runs 15 residues. Per the germline V gene, CDR1 is SGHVS and CDR2 is FQNEAQ. Here the CDR3 reads CASSMTGTGSYEQYF. The DNA for the CDR3 is TGTGCCAGCAGCATGACCGGGACAGGGAGTTACGAGCAGTACTTC.

This chain links TRBV6-1 with TRBJ1-5, with TRBD1 as a possible D gene (5 bases). The germline V gene encodes CDR1 MNHNS and CDR2 SASEGT. Trimming took off 0 bases at V and 3 bases at J, with 18 bases between the two ends. This CDR3 region has 18 residues. In nucleotides, the CDR3 is TGTGCCAGCAGTGAAGCTATACCAGGGCCGTCAATCAATCAGCCCCAGCATTTT. Translating it yields CASSEAIPGPSINQPQHF.

This rearrangement joins TRBV5-4 to TRBJ2-2, with TRBD1 matching over 7 bases. The V and J ends lost 5 bases and 1 base, in that order; junction bases with no gene match: 11. The CDR3 extends over 17 amino acids. Germline values: CDR1 SGHNT, CDR2 YYREEE (reference sequence). CDR3 coding DNA: TGTGCCAGCAGTTCCTCCCCGACAGGGAGGAACACCGGGGAGCTGTTTTTT. It yields the protein CASSSSPTGRNTGELFF.

The V gene is TRBV27, the J gene TRBJ1-5, with TRBD1 identical over 9 bases. V was clipped by 1 base and J by 1 base; unmatched bases: 11. CDR1 is MNHEY, CDR2 SMNVEV, per germline (reference sequence). The length of the CDR3 is 19 residues. The CDR3 loop is CASSLCHRGQDWSNQPQHF. The CDR3 bases are TGTGCCAGCAGTTTATGCCACAGGGGGCAGGATTGGAGCAATCAGCCCCAGCATTTT.

This clone was picked up a small number of times. The V gene is TRBV3-1 (or the pseudogene TRBV3-2), the J gene TRBJ2-7, with 7 bases that match TRBD2. This CDR3 contains 16 residues. Germline V lookup: CDR1 LGHDT, CDR2 YNNKEL (reference sequence). J lost 1 base, V lost 1 base, and 7 bases had no gene match. The CDR3 spells CASSQGDSGGSYEQYF. The CDR3 DNA reads as TGTGCCAGCAGCCAAGGTGACTCGGGGGGTTCCTACGAGCAGTACTTC.

This chain joins TRBV5-8 and TRBJ1-2; perhaps TRBD1 as D (6 bases). The CDR3 loop spans 18 amino acids. The ends were cut back, 2 bases at V and 1 base at J, with 21 bases in the middle. CDR1 and CDR2 (germline): SGHTS, YDEGEE. The CDR3 nucleotides read TGTGCCAGCAGCTTCCCGACCATTACAGGGAACCATAACTATGGCTACACCTTC. Its translation: CASSFPTITGNHNYGYTF.

This clone showed up just once. This chain uses TRBV5-6 with TRBJ2-7; tentative D call: TRBD2 (6 bases). V gave up 0 bases and J gave up 1 base, with 14 bases separating them. Germline V gene sequence: CDR1 SGHDT, CDR2 YYEEEE. The CDR3 loop spans 16 amino acids. In nucleotides, the CDR3 is TGTGCCAGCAGCTTGGAAGCCGGGACTGTGTCCTACGAGCAGTACTTC. It codes for CASSLEAGTVSYEQYF. The full variable domain, with the rest looked up from reference TRBV5-6 and TRBJ2-7, is DAGVTQSPTHLIKTRGQQVTLRCSPKSGHDTVSWYQQALGQGPQFIFQYYEEEERQRGNFPDRFSGHQFPNYSSELNVNALLLGDSALYLCASSLEAGTVSYEQYFGPGTRLTVT.

The chain couples TRBV7-6 to TRBJ1-4, with D perhaps TRBD1 (5 bases). This CDR3 comprises 14 residues. The germline V gene encodes CDR1 SGHVS and CDR2 FNYEAQ. V gave up 0 bases and J gave up 14 bases, with 16 bases separating them. The CDR3 nucleotides are TGTGCCAGCAGCTTAGCCGGGACTTTGGGAGAGCTGTTTTTT. Translating it yields CASSLAGTLGELFF. The entire variable domain, with the rest obtained from reference TRBV7-6 and TRBJ1-4, is as follows: GAGVSQSPRYKVTKRGQDVALRCDPISGHVSLYWYRQALGQGPEFLTYFNYEAQQDKSGLPNDRFSAERPEGSISTLTIQRTEQRDSAMYRCASSLAGTLGELFFGSGTQLSVL.

This clone is a singleton in its sample. This sequence joins TRBV5-1 and TRBJ2-2; TRBD1 might be the D (6 bases). Germline V gene data show CDR1 as SGHRS and CDR2 as YFSETQ. The CDR3 is 15 residues long. Trimming removed 1 base at V and 4 bases at J, with 11 bases between. CDR3 sequence (DNA): TGCGCCAGCAGCTTGTTGCAAGGGGGCACCGGGGAGCTGTTTTTT. Protein sequence: CASSLLQGGTGELFF.

The chain joins TRBV6-5 to TRBJ1-1, with a weak D call TRBD1 (5 bases). The CDR3 extends over 12 amino acids. The V end was cut by 7 bases, the J end by 9 bases, with 15 bases between. Germline V CDR1 and CDR2: MNHEY, SVGAGI. As DNA, the CDR3 is TGTGCCAGCAAAGGGGCGACGCGTAAAGCTTTCTTT. Translation gives CASKGATRKAFF.

The rearrangement uses TRBV19 and TRBJ1-4; D might be TRBD1 (6 bases). CDR3 length: 15 residues. Germline CDR1 is LNHDA and CDR2 is SQIVND (reference sequence). V lost 5 bases, J lost 3 bases, and 13 bases lay in between. Here the CDR3 reads CASSPRTAPNEKLFF. The CDR3 nucleotides read TGTGCCAGTAGTCCTCGGACAGCCCCTAATGAAAAACTGTTTTTT.

The chain links TRBV7-2 to TRBJ1-4, with D unresolved. CDR1 and CDR2 from the germline V gene are SGHTA and FQGNSA. CDR3 length equals 15 residues. V was trimmed by 1 base and J by 8 bases, leaving 14 bases between them. The CDR3 reads CASSLGLGREEKLFF. As DNA, the CDR3 is TGTGCCAGCAGCTTAGGCTTGGGGAGAGAAGAAAAACTGTTTTTT.

This rearrangement joins TRBV21-1 to TRBJ2-2; the listed D gene, TRBD2, was not tested against the DNA. TRBV21-1 is listed as a pseudogene. The CDR3 contains 14 residues. CDR3 sequence: CASSPQLAGGELFF. For the CDR3, the DNA is TGTGCCAGTTCACCCCAGCTAGCGGGGGGGGAGCTGTTTTTT.

CDR3 amino acids: CASRSRGTGFGYTF. In DNA, the CDR3 is TGTGCCAGCAGGTCTCGCGGGACAGGGTTTGGCTACACCTTC. The rearrangement uses TRBV5-6 and TRBJ1-2, with 9 bases identical to TRBD1. V lost 5 bases to trimming and J lost 7 bases; unmatched junction nucleotides: 9. This CDR3 is 14 amino acids long. Germline CDR1 SGHDT, CDR2 YYEEEE.

The gene calls are TRBV28 and TRBJ2-3; 10 bases match TRBD1. The CDR3 has 14 residues. The trim removed 6 bases at V and 4 bases at J, leaving 4 bases unmatched. Germline CDR1 MDHEN, CDR2 SYDVKM. The CDR3 loop is CASRRTGGADTQYF. In DNA, the CDR3 is TGTGCCAGCAGAAGGACAGGGGGAGCAGATACGCAGTATTTT. The full variable domain, in which reference TRBV28 and TRBJ2-3 provide the parts outside the CDR3, is DVKVTQSSRYLVKRTGEKVFLECVQDMDHENMFWYRQDPGLGLRLIYFSYDVKMKEKGDIPEGYSVSREKKERFSLILESASTNQTSMYLCASRRTGGADTQYFGPGTRLTVL.

The rearrangement uses TRBV29-1 and TRBJ2-1, with D possibly matching TRBD2 (5 bases). The germline CDR1 and CDR2 sequences are SQVTM and ANQGSEA. CDR3 length equals 10 residues. Trimming took off 2 bases at V and 14 bases at J, with 10 bases between the two ends. This chain's CDR3 is CSVEHGNEFF. The CDR3 DNA follows: TGCAGCGTTGAACACGGGAACGAGTTCTTC.

This clone was seen more than once but under ten times. The CDR3 region is CASSPPSGGSTEAFF. The CDR3 nucleotides are TGTGCCAGCAGCCCACCATCAGGGGGCTCCACTGAAGCTTTCTTT. The chain joins TRBV5-6 to TRBJ1-1; 8 bases line up with TRBD1. V lost 4 bases to trimming and J lost 4 bases; unmatched junction nucleotides: 9. Germline CDR1 is SGHDT and CDR2 is YYEEEE. The CDR3 is 15 residues long.

The V gene is TRBV3-1 (or the pseudogene TRBV3-2), the J gene TRBJ1-2; possible D gene TRBD1, 5 bases. The CDR3 is made up of 14 amino acids. From germline, CDR1 is LGHDT and CDR2 YNNKEL (reference sequence). V was trimmed by 1 base and J by 1 base, leaving 7 bases between them. The CDR3 loop reads CASSQGGVNYGYTF. In DNA, the CDR3 is TGTGCCAGCAGCCAAGGGGGGGTTAACTATGGCTACACCTTC.

This clone appeared a few times. The V gene is TRBV19, the J gene TRBJ2-2, with D unresolved. Germline V gives CDR1 LNHDA, CDR2 SQIVND (reference sequence). The V gene lost 4 bases and the J gene lost 2 bases, with 5 bases spanning the gap. The CDR3 sequence is 13 residues long. The CDR3 reads CASSRRNTGELFF. CDR3 in DNA: TGTGCCAGTAGTAGGAGAAACACCGGGGAGCTGTTTTTT.

The chain links TRBV9 to TRBJ1-1; D may be TRBD1 (5 bases). V was clipped by 0 bases and J by 3 bases, with 12 bases between them. Germline V gene sequence: CDR1 SGDLS, CDR2 YYNGEE. This CDR3 contains 15 residues. DNA of the CDR3: TGTGCCAGCAGCGTAGAATCGGAGGGGTACACTGAAGCTTTCTTT. The encoded protein is CASSVESEGYTEAFF.

This clone was detected once. This sequence joins TRBV3-1 (or the pseudogene TRBV3-2) and TRBJ1-1; no clear D. Deletions cut 4 bases from V and 3 bases from J, with 9 bases between. Germline lookup yields CDR1 LGHDT and CDR2 YNNKEL (reference sequence). The CDR3 totals 13 residues. The DNA of the CDR3 is TGTGCCAGCAGCCTTGGGCTGTACACTGAAGCTTTCTTT. Translating it yields CASSLGLYTEAFF.

V and J are TRBV9 and TRBJ1-1, with 7 nucleotides matching TRBD1. The length of the CDR3 is 16 residues. CDR1 is SGDLS and CDR2 is YYNGEE in the germline V gene. V dropped 5 bases and J dropped 0; count of bases not matched to a gene: 10. Written as DNA, the CDR3 is TGTGCCAGCAGTTATGGACAGGTTGCTATGAACACTGAAGCTTTCTTT. Protein product: CASSYGQVAMNTEAFF.

This sequence joins TRBV7-2 and TRBJ1-6; D unresolved. Between the trimmed V and J ends, which lost 5 bases and 9 bases, there was a span of 11 bases. CDR1 is SGHTA and CDR2 is FQGNSA in the germline V gene. The CDR3 sequence is 13 residues long. The CDR3 DNA reads as TGTGCCAGCAGCCTGACAAGCGGTTCACCCCTCCACTTT. This translates into CASSLTSGSPLHF.

This chain uses TRBV28 with TRBJ1-3, with 7 bases identical to TRBD1. Trimming removed 5 bases from V and 3 bases from J; junction bases left unmatched: 10. Germline-derived CDR1 and CDR2 are MDHEN and SYDVKM. The CDR3 is 16 amino acids. CDR3 sequence: CASSARGQLVGNTIYF. The CDR3 region has the DNA TGTGCCAGCAGTGCCCGGGGACAGCTTGTTGGAAACACCATATATTTT.

This clone was recorded only once. The chain joins TRBV10-3 to TRBJ1-5, with a possible D match to TRBD1 (5 bases). There are 13 residues in the CDR3. CDR1 and CDR2 (germline): ENHRY, SYGVKD. The V end lost 11 bases, the J end lost 5 bases, and 16 bases lay between the germline ends. The CDR3 is CASGGAGYQPQHF. The CDR3 region has the DNA TGTGCCTCGGGAGGGGCCGGATATCAGCCCCAGCATTTT.